The clone carrying this T cell receptor (beta chain) was picked up a small number of times. Its antigen remains unknown. The sample is drawn from a study of OX40 agonist ivuxolimab in advanced cancers. Study-level background: Three partial responders included one hepatocellular carcinoma patient and two cutaneous melanoma patients.

Blood got drawn at baseline, again on cycle 4 day 1, and then on cycle 7 day 1. Whole-study results and caveats: By week 6 at 0.1 to 3.0 mg/kg, blood CD4+ and CD8+ T cells had expanded clonally. Low normalized clonal expansion also occurred in some nonresponding patients.

CDR3 length: 14 amino acids. Germline V gene sequence: CDR1 SNHLY, CDR2 FYNNEI. V was pared by 3 bases and J by 2 bases, with 8 bases between. The data were produced by immunoSEQ multiplex PCR, yet TCRdb's version contains in-frame clones alone and is incomplete. The repertoire consists of fewer than 70,000 clones, with around 85% occurring once and the leading ten covering 0.6% to 0.7%. The origin of this receptor is an adult with an advanced solid tumor such as melanoma, head and neck, liver or kidney cancer. Sample: CD4+ or CD8+ T cells sorted from blood, taken in a trial of the OX40 agonist ivuxolimab. V and J are TRBV2 and TRBJ2-4; D unclear. The CDR3 region has the DNA TGTGCCAGCAGTGAGAGGTGGACCAAAAACATTCAGTACTTC. Its translation: CASSERWTKNIQYF.